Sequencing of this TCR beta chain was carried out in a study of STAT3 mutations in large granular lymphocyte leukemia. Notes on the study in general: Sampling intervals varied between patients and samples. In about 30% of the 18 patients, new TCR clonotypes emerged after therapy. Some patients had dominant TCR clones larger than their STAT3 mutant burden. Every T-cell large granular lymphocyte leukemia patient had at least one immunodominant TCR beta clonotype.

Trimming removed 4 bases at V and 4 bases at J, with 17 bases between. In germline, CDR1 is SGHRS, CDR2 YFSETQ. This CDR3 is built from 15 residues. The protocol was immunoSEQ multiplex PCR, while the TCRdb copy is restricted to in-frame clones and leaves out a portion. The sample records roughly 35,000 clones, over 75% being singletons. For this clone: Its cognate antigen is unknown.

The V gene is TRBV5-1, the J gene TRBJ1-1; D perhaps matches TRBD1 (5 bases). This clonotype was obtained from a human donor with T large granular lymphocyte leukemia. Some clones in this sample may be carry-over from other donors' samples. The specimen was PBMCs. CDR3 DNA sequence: TGCGCCAGCAGCGCCGGGACGGTCCAGGGCACTGAAGCTTTCTTT. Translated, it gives CASSAGTVQGTEAFF.